This T cell receptor beta chain was captured in a study of persistence of HIV-infected CD4 T cells. Overlapping HIV-1 Gag 15-mer peptides at 0.95 to 1 ug per peptide per mL were used. Memory cells lacking CD40L and CD69 with high CD45RO were sorted. This was the immunoSEQ version 4 assay in survey mode. Sequenced by immunoSEQ multiplex PCR; TCRdb stores in-frame clones only, minus some. This table holds approximately 65,000 clones, about 77% found once. On this clone itself: The target antigen is unknown.

Study conclusions and caveats: Compared with CD3/CD28-stimulated cells, CMV- and Gag-responding cells showed lower TCRbeta richness.

Trimming took 5 bases from V and 6 from J; bases not matched to a gene: 7. CDR1 SGHVS and CDR2 FQNEAQ come from the germline V gene. The CDR3 extends over 14 amino acids. This chain joins TRBV7-8 and TRBJ1-2, with 9 positions matching TRBD1. The TCR originated in an adult man with HIV who was CMV-seropositive. The sample in question was CD4+ T cells sorted from PBMCs after 18-hour stimulation, obtained from a patient who received antiretroviral therapy. This CDR3 is CASSPRTGVDGYTF. The CDR3 nucleotides read TGTGCCAGCAGCCCACGGACAGGGGTCGATGGCTACACCTTC.